The text below deals with one TCR delta chain. Its target is not known. This CDR3 contains 19 residues. Germline V gives CDR1 TSWWSYY, CDR2 QGS. V lost 1 base and J lost 0; bases outside the gene matches: 13. The sample comes from a study of human gamma delta and Vdelta1 T cells. Study findings and constraints: Polyclonal Delta One T cells reportedly showed broad cytotoxic targeting of acute myeloid leukemia.

TCRdb called clones from the PCR reads again using CATT. Among fewer than 15,000 delta-chain clones listed, around 50% were seen once. This sequence originates from a human donor in good health. The V call is TRDV1, the J call TRDJ1, with 8 bases identical to TRDD3. Sequences were obtained from Vdelta1 gamma-delta T cells from blood grown in culture (DOT cells). CDR3 sequence: CALGEPPLGILGYTDKLIF. CDR3 DNA: TGTGCTCTTGGGGAACCCCCCCTGGGGATACTAGGGTACACCGATAAACTCATCTTT.